Sequencing of this T cell receptor beta chain was carried out in a study of shared clonotypes between healthy human individuals. Overall study context: For every donor, three CD4 naive, three CD4 memory, two CD8 naive and one CD8 memory plates were used.

V lost 7 bases, J lost 3 bases, and 15 bases lay in between. CDR3 length: 13 amino acids. Germline-derived CDR1 and CDR2 are SQVTM and ANQGSEA. A remark on this clone: Its specificity is unknown.

Regarding the study as a whole: Sequencing depth was a factor that was expected to affect clonotype sharing among donors. Generation of non-shared clonotypes was less probable than generation of clonotypes shared by all four donors.

TCRdb keeps only in-frame clones here, not all; method: immunoSEQ multiplex PCR. This table has around 980,000 clones, more than 75% appearing once. The receptor's source is a man younger than 35 in good health. Some clones in this sample may be carry-over from other donors' samples. The chain uses TRBV29-1 and TRBJ1-1; a possible D gene is TRBD1 (5 bases). Sequencing input: memory CD4+ T cells from PBMCs. Documented subset: CD45RA-negative fraction. The chain's CDR3 is CSALLWGDTEAFF. The CDR3 DNA reads as TGCAGCGCCCTTTTGTGGGGGGACACTGAAGCTTTCTTT.